Following are 32 T cell receptor beta chains from one sample sequenced in a study of shared clonotypes between healthy human individuals. TCRdb keeps only in-frame clones here, not all; method: immunoSEQ multiplex PCR. The table lists roughly 2.4 million clones, nearly 97% of them singletons. Sequencing was carried out using naive CD4+ T cells sorted from blood. As to subset: CD45RA+ positively selected. The origin of the receptors is a man aged 18 to 29 in good health.

The gene calls are TRBV7-6 and TRBJ2-5; 11 bases are a match to TRBD1. Looked up from germline, CDR1 is SGHVS and CDR2 is FNYEAQ. V lost 5 bases to trimming and J lost 5 bases; unmatched junction nucleotides: 10. The CDR3 is 16 amino acids. CDR3 region: CASSPRTGGEGETQYF. The CDR3 DNA follows: TGTGCCAGCAGCCCCCGGACAGGGGGCGAGGGGGAGACCCAGTACTTC.

The chain is built from TRBV6-6 and TRBJ1-6, with 7 bases that match TRBD1. CDR1 and CDR2 (germline): MNHNY, SVGAGI (reference sequence). Germline trimming cut 6 bases from V and 7 bases from J; bases unmatched to any gene: 6. The CDR3 spans 14 residues. CDR3: CASRMTGMNSPLHF. CDR3 in DNA: TGTGCCAGCAGGATGACAGGGATGAATTCACCCCTCCACTTT.

To note about this clone: Other DNA sequences in the same sample also yield this CDR3. The chain joins TRBV6-1 to TRBJ2-7; D not resolved. The germline gives CDR1 MNHNS, CDR2 SASEGT. The V gene lost 6 bases and the J gene lost 2 bases, with 5 bases spanning the gap. The CDR3 has 11 residues. Here the CDR3 reads CASSEPYEQYF. The CDR3, as DNA: TGTGCCAGCAGCGAGCCCTACGAGCAGTACTTC.

The chain combines TRBV19 with TRBJ2-3; D might be TRBD1 (6 bases). The germline V and J ends were trimmed by 5 bases and 3 bases, with 18 bases remaining between them. The CDR3 extends over 16 amino acids. CDR1 and CDR2 (germline): LNHDA, SQIVND (reference sequence). This CDR3 reads CASSATRGSGTDTQYF. In DNA, the CDR3 is TGTGCCAGTAGTGCAACCAGGGGTTCAGGTACAGATACGCAGTATTTT.

The J gene is TRBJ1-2, the V gene TRBV30, with D possibly TRBD1 on 6 matching bases. The germline V and J ends were trimmed by 0 bases and 8 bases, with 10 bases remaining between them. Germline CDR1 reads GTSNPN; CDR2 reads SVGIG (reference sequence). This CDR3 is built from 12 residues. In nucleotides, the CDR3 is TGTGCCTGGAGTGTAGGGGGGGGAGGCTACACCTTC. Translated: CAWSVGGGGYTF.

About this clone itself: The sample contains more than one DNA sequence encoding this CDR3. The chain couples TRBV6-5 to TRBJ2-5; no definite D call. CDR1 MNHEY and CDR2 SVGAGI come from the germline V gene. The CDR3 sequence is 11 residues long. V was trimmed by 4 bases and J by 7 bases, leaving 7 bases between them. The CDR3 is CASSSVGTQYF. As DNA, the CDR3 is TGTGCCAGCAGTTCGGTGGGGACCCAGTACTTC.

J is TRBJ2-7 and V is TRBV7-6; 8 bases fit TRBD1. Looked up from germline, CDR1 is SGHVS and CDR2 is FNYEAQ. V was clipped by 5 bases and J by 0 bases; unmatched bases: 9. The CDR3 covers 16 residues. The CDR3, as DNA: TGTGCCAGCAGCACTAGACAGGGGCCCCTCTCCTACGAGCAGTACTTC. This codes for CASSTRQGPLSYEQYF.

The CDR3 nucleotides are TGTGCCATCAGTGAGTCGGAAGGACGCCAGAACACTGAAGCTTTCTTT. This sequence encodes CAISESEGRQNTEAFF. The rearrangement links TRBV10-3 to TRBJ1-1; no clear D gene. The CDR3 is 16 residues long. Trimming took off 0 bases at V and 1 base at J, with 12 bases between the two ends. Germline lookup yields CDR1 ENHRY and CDR2 SYGVKD.

This clone was observed a handful of times. This chain uses TRBV18 with TRBJ1-5; D remains unclear. This CDR3 contains 15 residues. CDR1 is KGHSH, CDR2 LQKENI, per germline. V was cut by 3 bases and J by 2 bases, with 11 bases left in between. CDR3 amino acids: CASSPADIGNQPQHF. CDR3 DNA: TGTGCCAGCTCACCGGCGGATATCGGCAATCAGCCCCAGCATTTT.

As to this clone: Relative to the germline gene, one junction end is altered; a read error may explain this. V usage is TRBV7-7 and J usage is TRBJ1-5, with a weak D call TRBD1 (6 bases). Germline V gene sequence: CDR1 SSHAT, CDR2 FNYEAQ (reference sequence). The CDR3 is 14 amino acids. In DNA form, the CDR3 reads TGTGCTAGCACCCCAGGGGAAAGCAATCAGCCCCAGCATTTT. Its protein is CASTPGESNQPQHF.

This sequence joins TRBV7-8 and TRBJ1-1; weak D call: TRBD1 (5 bases). The germline V gene has CDR1 SGHVS and CDR2 FQNEAQ. The CDR3 runs to 15 residues. V gave up 2 bases and J gave up 0 bases, with 10 bases separating them. In nucleotides, the CDR3 is TGTGCCAGCAGCTTATCCGGGACGGTGAACACTGAAGCTTTCTTT. Protein sequence: CASSLSGTVNTEAFF.

The genes are TRBV5-1 and TRBJ2-1; 8 bases match TRBD2. Germline V gene lookup returns CDR1 SGHRS and CDR2 YFSETQ. V shed 4 bases, J shed 10 bases, and the junction held 13 bases outside the gene matches. There are 15 residues in the CDR3. CDR3 sequence (DNA): TGCGCCAGCAGCCCCACGGGACTAGGGTTAGAGGAGCAGTTCTTC. Its translation: CASSPTGLGLEEQFF.

This clone was counted between two and nine times. J is TRBJ1-5 and V is TRBV30; TRBD1 is a possible D gene (5 bases). The germline V and J ends were trimmed by 0 bases and 0 bases, with 12 bases remaining between them. Germline CDR1 and CDR2: GTSNPN and SVGIG (reference sequence). The CDR3 runs to 16 residues. CDR3 protein: CAWSVGAGNSNQPQHF. CDR3 nucleotides: TGTGCCTGGAGTGTAGGGGCAGGGAATAGCAATCAGCCCCAGCATTTT.

This rearrangement joins TRBV12-5 to TRBJ2-2; 10 bases map to TRBD1. The CDR3 length is 15 residues. V lost 7 bases and J lost 4; bases outside the gene matches: 6. Germline V CDR1 and CDR2: LGHNT, FRNRAP. CDR3 in DNA: TGTGCTAGTGCCGAGGGGACAGGGGTCACCGGGGAGCTGTTTTTT. Encoded protein: CASAEGTGVTGELFF.

On this clone: The sample has other DNA sequences that encode this CDR3 too. This chain joins TRBV18 and TRBJ2-5; TRBD1 or TRBD2 may be the D gene (6 bases each). CDR1 KGHSH and CDR2 LQKENI come from the germline V gene. The CDR3 loop spans 14 amino acids. V lost 2 bases and J 2 bases, leaving 9 bases between the germline ends. The CDR3 loop is CASSPLGGQETQYF. The CDR3 DNA follows: TGTGCCAGCTCACCATTAGGGGGGCAAGAGACCCAGTACTTC.

The gene calls are TRBV2 and TRBJ2-2; D call uncertain. The CDR3 is 14 amino acids. Germline V gene data show CDR1 as SNHLY and CDR2 as FYNNEI. Trimming took 6 bases from V and 1 from J, leaving 9 bases between them. The chain's CDR3 is CASRRLLNTGELFF. The CDR3 coding sequence is TGTGCCAGCAGGCGTTTGCTGAACACCGGGGAGCTGTTTTTT.

The V gene is TRBV30, the J gene TRBJ1-2, with 8 bases lining up with TRBD1. The CDR3 loop spans 15 amino acids. Germline lookup yields CDR1 GTSNPN and CDR2 SVGIG (reference sequence). Trimming at V came to 0 bases and at J to 3 bases, leaving 6 bases not matched to a gene. CDR3 amino acids: CAWSVEPDRDYGYTF. The CDR3 nucleotides read TGTGCCTGGAGTGTCGAACCGGACAGGGACTATGGCTACACCTTC.

For this clone: The sample carries other DNA sequences with the same CDR3. This chain joins TRBV5-1 and TRBJ2-7; 8 nucleotides match TRBD1. V was clipped by 3 bases and J by 4 bases; unmatched bases: 6. The germline gives CDR1 SGHRS, CDR2 YFSETQ. The CDR3 loop spans 14 amino acids. CDR3 DNA sequence: TGCGCCAGCAGCTCGGGGACAGGCGATTACGAGCAGTACTTC. This encodes CASSSGTGDYEQYF.

The chain has TRBV19 and TRBJ1-2; D is uncertain. V was pared by 5 bases and J by 4 bases, with 11 bases between. This CDR3 has 13 residues. Germline assignment: CDR1 LNHDA and CDR2 SQIVND (reference sequence). CDR3 sequence: CASSEPGIYGYTF. The DNA of the CDR3 is TGTGCCAGTAGTGAGCCCGGAATCTATGGCTACACCTTC.

The chain recombines TRBV6-1 with TRBJ2-7, with D maybe TRBD2 (6 bases). V was cut by 7 bases and J by 5 bases, with 18 bases left in between. The CDR3 has 14 amino acids. Germline V gene sequence: CDR1 MNHNS, CDR2 SASEGT. CDR3 in DNA: TGTGCCAGCACCCCCGGACTAATCTTCCACGAGCAGTACTTC. This translates into CASTPGLIFHEQYF.

The rearrangement joins TRBV4-3 to TRBJ2-7, with D unresolved. V lost 4 bases and J lost 0, with 13 bases in between. The V gene's germline CDR1 is LGHNA and CDR2 YSLEER. The CDR3 is 15 amino acids. The CDR3 region has the DNA TGCGCCAGCAGCCGGGATTGGGTGAGCTCCTACGAGCAGTACTTC. Protein: CASSRDWVSSYEQYF.

This clone was detected only once. Other DNA sequences in the sample encode the same CDR3. The V call is TRBV10-3, the J call TRBJ2-3; D gene ambiguous. V dropped 3 bases and J dropped 4 bases, with 5 bases sitting between them. This CDR3 is built from 12 residues. Germline V gene lookup returns CDR1 ENHRY and CDR2 SYGVKD. CDR3 nucleotide sequence: TGTGCCATCAGTGACAAGGCAGATACGCAGTATTTT. It encodes CAISDKADTQYF.

The V call is TRBV5-4, the J call TRBJ2-2, with TRBD1 as a possible D gene (5 bases). The CDR3 is 16 residues long. Per the germline V gene, CDR1 is SGHNT and CDR2 is YYREEE (reference sequence). V was clipped by 2 bases and J by 4 bases, with 15 bases between them. CDR3 protein: CASSFYQGSGTGELFF. The CDR3, as DNA: TGTGCCAGCAGCTTTTATCAGGGTTCAGGCACCGGGGAGCTGTTTTTT.

The V call is TRBV7-9, the J call TRBJ1-3, with D uncertain. The germline V gene encodes CDR1 SEHNR and CDR2 FQNEAQ (reference sequence). V lost 3 bases and J lost 0, with 12 bases in between. The CDR3 runs to 16 residues. CDR3 in DNA: TGTGCCAGCAGCTTCTACAGCGTGAACTCTGGAAACACCATATATTTT. It is translated as CASSFYSVNSGNTIYF.

The J gene is TRBJ2-5, the V gene TRBV5-1; D is possibly TRBD1 (7 bases). Trimming left V 6 bases short and J 1 base short, with 19 bases between. The length of the CDR3 is 16 residues. Germline V gene lookup returns CDR1 SGHRS and CDR2 YFSETQ. The CDR3 sequence is CASKASGGTAQETQYF. The CDR3 bases are TGCGCCAGCAAAGCTTCTGGCGGGACAGCCCAAGAGACCCAGTACTTC.

With respect to this clone: The same CDR3 also results from other DNA sequences found in this sample. The CDR3 DNA follows: TGTGCCAGTAGTCGACTAGCGGGGAGCACAGATACGCAGTATTTT. Its protein is CASSRLAGSTDTQYF. V usage is TRBV19 and J usage is TRBJ2-3; 11 bases line up with TRBD2. The germline V gene encodes CDR1 LNHDA and CDR2 SQIVND (reference sequence). The CDR3 sequence is 15 residues long. J was trimmed by 0 bases and V by 5 bases; bases with no gene match: 1.

V gene TRBV4-1 combines with J gene TRBJ1-4, with 7 bases that match TRBD1. After removal of 2 bases from V and 4 bases from J, the junction contained 4 bases not matched to a gene. The CDR3 contains 15 residues. Germline-derived CDR1 and CDR2 are MGHRA and YSYEKL. Here the CDR3 reads CASSQPDRFNEKLFF. For the CDR3, the DNA is TGCGCCAGCAGCCAACCGGACAGGTTTAATGAAAAACTGTTTTTT.

J is TRBJ2-5 and V is TRBV7-2; D not resolved. CDR1 and CDR2 from the germline V gene are SGHTA and FQGNSA. Deletions cut 0 bases from V and 5 bases from J, with 7 bases between. The CDR3 consists of 13 residues. The CDR3 loop is CASSLAGIETQYF. CDR3 DNA: TGTGCCAGCAGCTTAGCGGGTATTGAGACCCAGTACTTC.

This chain links TRBV4-1 with TRBJ1-1; D is perhaps TRBD1 (5 bases). The V gene's germline CDR1 is MGHRA and CDR2 YSYEKL. The CDR3 is 15 residues long. V was clipped by 2 bases and J by 6 bases, with 16 bases between them. The CDR3 nucleotides are TGCGCCAGCAGCCAACAGGGACCCGCCTTGGCTGAAGCTTTCTTT. Amino acid sequence: CASSQQGPALAEAFF.

The rearrangement joins TRBV2 to TRBJ1-5; 9 positions agree with TRBD1. Trimming at V came to 6 bases and at J to 9 bases, leaving 12 bases not matched to a gene. This CDR3 spans 15 amino acids. Looked up from germline, CDR1 is SNHLY and CDR2 is FYNNEI. CDR3 bases: TGTGCCAGCAGCTCCGGGACAGGGACGTTAGGGCCCCAGCATTTT. The encoded protein is CASSSGTGTLGPQHF. The whole variable domain, remainder taken from reference TRBV2 and TRBJ1-5, is EPEVTQTPSHQVTQMGQEVILRCVPISNHLYFYWYRQILGQKVEFLVSFYNNEISEKSEIFDDQFSVERPDGSNFTLKIRSTKLEDSAMYFCASSSGTGTLGPQHFGDGTRLSIL.

Here the CDR3 reads CASSSQRSSYNSPLHF. In nucleotides, the CDR3 is TGTGCCAGTAGTAGCCAGAGGAGCTCCTATAATTCACCCCTCCACTTT. The chain joins TRBV19 to TRBJ1-6; no clear D gene. The CDR3 has 16 residues. The V gene's germline CDR1 is LNHDA and CDR2 SQIVND (reference sequence). V lost 4 bases and J lost 0, with 10 bases in between.

The V call is TRBV12-5, the J call TRBJ1-4; 8 bases line up with TRBD1. V lost 0 bases to trimming and J lost 8 bases; unmatched junction nucleotides: 8. The germline gives CDR1 LGHNT, CDR2 FRNRAP. CDR3 length: 16 residues. The CDR3 reads CASGLVLGQGWEKLFF. The CDR3 DNA sequence: TGTGCTAGTGGTTTGGTACTTGGACAGGGCTGGGAAAAACTGTTTTTT.